This T cell receptor beta chain was sequenced during a study of a mutant IDH1 vaccine in newly diagnosed glioma (dated by TCRdb to the early 2020s). In terms of the full investigation: Patients were given eight vaccinations, in weeks 1, 3, 5, 7, 11, 15, 19 and 23, which matched visits V03 through V10. Six visits were used for peripheral blood collection: V03 (baseline), V05, V07, V10, V12 and V13. Before enrollment, most patients had been given radiochemotherapy with temozolomide as standard therapy, while the rest had received either radiotherapy alone or temozolomide alone. In the chemotherapy-containing groups, vaccination started alongside temozolomide cycles, whereas in patients who had radiotherapy alone it started 4-6 weeks after radiotherapy. For exploratory analyses, longitudinal TCRB deep sequencing was carried out in approximately 25 treated patients wherever samples were available. Of the roughly 31 treated patients, roughly 62% were male and about 40% were female, and the mean age was approximately 39 years. Findings and caveats that apply to the study as a whole: Immune responses induced by the vaccine were seen in about 93% of patients across multiple MHC alleles. It was noted by the authors that analyses of patient blood samples could not be reproduced owing to sample limitations. Selection of PBMC samples for TCRB deep sequencing was based on availability. Changes in the top peripheral T cell clonotypes picked up by TCRB sequencing did not appear to be linked to pseudoprogression.

V is clipped by 5 bases and J by 0 bases, and the sequence between their germline boundaries is 11 bases long. The CDR3 starts with the cysteine, ends with the phenylalanine, and has 14 residues. Only the CDR3 DNA stays, 42 bases, in frame from base 1. Based on the germline V gene, the CDR1 and CDR2 sequences are SGHNT and YENEEA. The method was the immunoSEQ multiplex PCR assay. Rearranged TCR beta chain sequences were amplified with the hsTCRB Kit following the manufacturer's protocol. An Illumina MiSeq was used to sequence the TCRB libraries. Per the original workflow: Demultiplexing, trimming and gene mapping were performed with the kit vendor's proprietary platform. The clones in this table, taken by TCRdb from immuneACCESS, are in-frame only. Not every clone is retained; where verified, under half of the shortfall comes from an unresolved V gene, and the cause of the rest is unknown. D and trimming come from the DNA, and the V and J calls and clone size come from that table. The sample table shows approximately 50,000 clones, and around 87% are seen once. Under 1.5% of the sample lies in the top ten.

On this clone itself: The antigen this receptor binds is unknown. No quality values exist for individual bases; no much larger clone is one base distant.

The time point label, as the study defines it: week 23, last vaccination. Every vaccine dose consisted of 300 ug of a 20-mer mutant IDH1 peptide in Montanide, administered subcutaneously together with topical imiquimod. Newly diagnosed WHO grade 3 or 4 IDH1-mutant astrocytomas showing loss of nuclear ATRX were present in the donors. The samples were drawn from NOA16, a multicentre, single-arm, open-label phase I trial in Germany that tested a mutant IDH1 peptide vaccine in humans for the first time. Genomic DNA for TCRB sequencing was extracted from EDTA blood using the DNeasy Blood and Tissue Kit.

The rearrangement combines TRBV11-3 with TRBJ2-7, and TRBD2 may be the D gene, going by 5 matching bases. This sequence originates from a man aged 40-49 years with glioma. This material consisted of PBMCs, taken from a glioma patient whose treatment included an IDH1 peptide vaccine. The nucleotide sequence reads TGTGCCAGCAGCCCGGCGGGCCACTCCTACGAGCAGTACTTC. Translated, it gives CASSPAGHSYEQYF.